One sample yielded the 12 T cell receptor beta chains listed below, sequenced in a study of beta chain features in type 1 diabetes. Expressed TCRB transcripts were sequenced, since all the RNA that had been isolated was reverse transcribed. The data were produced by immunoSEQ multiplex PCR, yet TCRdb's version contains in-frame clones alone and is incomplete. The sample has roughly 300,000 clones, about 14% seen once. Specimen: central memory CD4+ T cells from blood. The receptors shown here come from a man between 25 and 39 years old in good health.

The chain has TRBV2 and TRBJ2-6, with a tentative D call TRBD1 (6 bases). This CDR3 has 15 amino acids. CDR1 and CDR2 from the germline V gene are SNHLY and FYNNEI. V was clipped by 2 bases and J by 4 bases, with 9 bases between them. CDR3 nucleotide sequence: TGTGCCAGCAGTGAAAGACAGGCCGGGGCCAACGTCCTGACTTTC. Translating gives CASSERQAGANVLTF. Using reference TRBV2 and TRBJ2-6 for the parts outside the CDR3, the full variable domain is EPEVTQTPSHQVTQMGQEVILRCVPISNHLYFYWYRQILGQKVEFLVSFYNNEISEKSEIFDDQFSVERPDGSNFTLKIRSTKLEDSAMYFCASSERQAGANVLTFGAGSRLTVL.

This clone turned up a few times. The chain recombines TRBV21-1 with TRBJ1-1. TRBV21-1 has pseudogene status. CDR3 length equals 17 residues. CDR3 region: CASSKAPRGGEDTEAFF. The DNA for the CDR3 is TGTGCCAGCAGCAAAGCCCCCCGGGGGGGGGAAGACACTGAAGCTTTCTTT.

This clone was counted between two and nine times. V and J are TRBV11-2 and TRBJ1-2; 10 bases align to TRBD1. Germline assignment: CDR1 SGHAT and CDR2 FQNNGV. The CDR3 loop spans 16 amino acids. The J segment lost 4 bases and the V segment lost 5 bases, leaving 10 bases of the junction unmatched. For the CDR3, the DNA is TGTGCCAGCAGCCCACTCGGGACAGGGGCGATCTATGGCTACACCTTC. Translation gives CASSPLGTGAIYGYTF. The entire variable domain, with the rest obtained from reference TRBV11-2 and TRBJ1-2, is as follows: EAGVAQSPRYKIIEKRQSVAFWCNPISGHATLYWYQQILGQGPKLLIQFQNNGVVDDSQLPKDRFSAERLKGVDSTLKIQPAKLEDSAVYLCASSPLGTGAIYGYTFGSGTRLTVV.

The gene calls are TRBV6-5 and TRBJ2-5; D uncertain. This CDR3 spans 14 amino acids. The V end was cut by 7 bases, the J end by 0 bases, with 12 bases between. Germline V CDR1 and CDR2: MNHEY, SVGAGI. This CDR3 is CASTRSRDQETQYF. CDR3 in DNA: TGTGCCAGCACTCGTTCGAGAGACCAAGAGACCCAGTACTTC.

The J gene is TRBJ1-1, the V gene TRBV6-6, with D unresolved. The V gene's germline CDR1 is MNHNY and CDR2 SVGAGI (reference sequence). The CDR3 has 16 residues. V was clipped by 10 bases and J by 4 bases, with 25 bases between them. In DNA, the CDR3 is TGTGCCACCAAAAACGTCGGGATCCCGGAGGGCACTGAAGCTTTCTTT. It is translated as CATKNVGIPEGTEAFF.

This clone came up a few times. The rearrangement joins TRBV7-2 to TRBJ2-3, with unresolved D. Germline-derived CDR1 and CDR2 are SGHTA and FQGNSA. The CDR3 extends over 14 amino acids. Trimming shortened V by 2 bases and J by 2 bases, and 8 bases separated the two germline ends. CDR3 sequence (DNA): TGTGCCAGCAGCTTATACAGAAACACAGATACGCAGTATTTT. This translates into CASSLYRNTDTQYF.

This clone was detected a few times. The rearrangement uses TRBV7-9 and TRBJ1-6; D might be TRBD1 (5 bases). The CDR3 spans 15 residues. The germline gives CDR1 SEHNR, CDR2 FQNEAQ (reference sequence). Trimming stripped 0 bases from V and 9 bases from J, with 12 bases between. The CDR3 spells CASSLAGVMSSPLHF. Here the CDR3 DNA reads TGTGCCAGCAGCTTAGCGGGGGTTATGTCTTCACCCCTCCACTTT. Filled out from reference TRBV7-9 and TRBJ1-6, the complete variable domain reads DTGVSQNPRHKITKRGQNVTFRCDPISEHNRLYWYRQTLGQGPEFLTYFQNEAQLEKSRLLSDRFSAERPKGSFSTLEIQRTEQGDSAMYLCASSLAGVMSSPLHFGNGTRLTVT.

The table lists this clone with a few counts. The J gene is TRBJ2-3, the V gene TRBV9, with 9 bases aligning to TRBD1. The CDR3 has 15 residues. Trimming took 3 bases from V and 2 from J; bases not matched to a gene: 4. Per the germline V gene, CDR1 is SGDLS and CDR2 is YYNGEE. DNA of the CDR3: TGTGCCAGCAGCGCTGACAGGGGGATCACAGATACGCAGTATTTT. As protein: CASSADRGITDTQYF.

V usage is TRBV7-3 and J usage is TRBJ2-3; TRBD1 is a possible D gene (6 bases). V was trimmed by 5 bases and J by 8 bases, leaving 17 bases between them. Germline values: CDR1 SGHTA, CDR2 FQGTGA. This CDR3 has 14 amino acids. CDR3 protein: CASSPGTQRGTQYF. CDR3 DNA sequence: TGTGCCAGCAGCCCCGGGACACAGAGGGGTACGCAGTATTTT.

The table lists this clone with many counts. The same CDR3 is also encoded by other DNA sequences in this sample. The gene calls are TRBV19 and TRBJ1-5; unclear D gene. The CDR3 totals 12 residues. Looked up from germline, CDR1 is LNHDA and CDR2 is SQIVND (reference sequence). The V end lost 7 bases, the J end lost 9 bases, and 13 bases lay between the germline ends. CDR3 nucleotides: TGTGCCAGTACCACCGGAGGGAGGCCCCAGCATTTT. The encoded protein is CASTTGGRPQHF. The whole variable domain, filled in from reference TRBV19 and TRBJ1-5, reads DGGITQSPKYLFRKEGQNVTLSCEQNLNHDAMYWYRQDPGQGLRLIYYSQIVNDFQKGDIAEGYSVSREKKESFPLTVTSAQKNPTAFYLCASTTGGRPQHFGDGTRLSIL.

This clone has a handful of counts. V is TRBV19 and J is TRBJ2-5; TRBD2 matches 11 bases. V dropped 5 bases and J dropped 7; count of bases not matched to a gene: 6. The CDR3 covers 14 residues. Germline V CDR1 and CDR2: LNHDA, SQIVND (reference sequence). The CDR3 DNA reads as TGTGCCAGTAGTGGTGTTAGCGGGAGGGGGACCCAGTACTTC. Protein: CASSGVSGRGTQYF. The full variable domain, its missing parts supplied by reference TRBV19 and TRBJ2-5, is DGGITQSPKYLFRKEGQNVTLSCEQNLNHDAMYWYRQDPGQGLRLIYYSQIVNDFQKGDIAEGYSVSREKKESFPLTVTSAQKNPTAFYLCASSGVSGRGTQYFGPGTRLLVL.

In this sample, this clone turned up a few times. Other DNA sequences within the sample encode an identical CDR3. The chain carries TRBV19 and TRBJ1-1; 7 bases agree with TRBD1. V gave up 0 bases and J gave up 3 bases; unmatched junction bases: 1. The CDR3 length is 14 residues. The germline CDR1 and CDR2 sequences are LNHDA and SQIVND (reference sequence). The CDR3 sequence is CASSIDRGDTEAFF. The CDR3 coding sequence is TGTGCCAGTAGTATAGACAGGGGGGACACTGAAGCTTTCTTT. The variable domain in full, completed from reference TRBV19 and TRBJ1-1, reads DGGITQSPKYLFRKEGQNVTLSCEQNLNHDAMYWYRQDPGQGLRLIYYSQIVNDFQKGDIAEGYSVSREKKESFPLTVTSAQKNPTAFYLCASSIDRGDTEAFFGQGTRLTVV.